The 30 T cell receptor beta chains below come from one sample, sequenced in a study of T cell responses to AZD1222 COVID-19 vaccine. The method was immunoSEQ multiplex PCR; TCRdb's version includes in-frame clones alone and lacks a portion of them. The repertoire includes approximately 120,000 clones, around nine tenths of them detected once, and 25% to 35% sits in the top ten. This material consisted of peripheral blood, taken on day 0 of AZD1222 vaccination. The receptor set was obtained from an adult in good health.

This clone was observed a single time. The J gene is TRBJ1-6, the V gene TRBV7-3; D ambiguous. Germline CDR1 is SGHTA and CDR2 is FQGTGA. The CDR3 loop spans 13 amino acids. Trimming cost V 3 bases and J 8 bases, with 8 bases left between them. In DNA, the CDR3 is TGTGCCAGCAGCTTCGCGGCTGATTCACCCCTCCACTTT. Residues: CASSFAADSPLHF.

This chain joins TRBV7-6 and TRBJ2-1; 13 nucleotides agree with TRBD2. With 5 bases clipped from V and 1 base from J, the junction kept 8 bases outside the gene matches. This CDR3 has 18 residues. The V gene's germline CDR1 is SGHVS and CDR2 FNYEAQ. The CDR3 DNA reads TGTGCCAGCAGCCCCAGACTAGCGGGAGGTGTATCCTACAATGAGCAGTTCTTC. Its translation is CASSPRLAGGVSYNEQFF.

This rearrangement joins TRBV7-8 to TRBJ2-7; 10 bases line up with TRBD1. Germline CDR1 and CDR2: SGHVS and FQNEAQ. This CDR3 spans 17 amino acids. J lost 3 bases, V lost 7 bases, and 15 bases had no gene match. In DNA form, the CDR3 reads TGTGCCAGCACCCCCCGCCCGGGGACAGGGGCTCGCTACGAGCAGTACTTC. This codes for CASTPRPGTGARYEQYF. The full variable domain, completed using reference TRBV7-8 and TRBJ2-7, is GAGVSQSPRYKVAKRGQDVALRCDPISGHVSLFWYQQALGQGPEFLTYFQNEAQLDKSGLPSDRFFAERPEGSVSTLKIQRTQQEDSAVYLCASTPRPGTGARYEQYFGPGTRLTVT.

In its sample, this clone was seen a few times. J is TRBJ2-7 and V is TRBV19; perhaps TRBD1 as D (6 bases). The CDR3 loop spans 15 amino acids. Trimming removed 3 bases from V and 3 bases from J, with 15 bases in between. Looked up from germline, CDR1 is LNHDA and CDR2 is SQIVND (reference sequence). The CDR3: CASSIAWTVGYEQYF. The CDR3 DNA follows: TGTGCCAGTAGTATCGCATGGACAGTAGGCTACGAGCAGTACTTC.

This chain connects TRBV5-1 to TRBJ1-6; the D gene is possibly TRBD1 (5 bases). Germline V CDR1 and CDR2: SGHRS, YFSETQ. CDR3 size: 14 residues. Trimming removed 5 bases at V and 7 bases at J, with 13 bases between. The CDR3, as DNA: TGCGCCAGCAGACCCGGGACGGAAAATTCACCCCTCCACTTT. This translates into CASRPGTENSPLHF.

The chain uses TRBV4-3 and TRBJ2-1; D may match TRBD1 or TRBD2 (5 bases each). Trimming took off 0 bases at V and 2 bases at J, with 8 bases between the two ends. CDR1 and CDR2 from the germline V gene are LGHNA and YSLEER. The CDR3 loop spans 15 amino acids. Here the CDR3 DNA reads TGCGCCAGCAGCCAAGACGAGGGGACCTACAATGAGCAGTTCTTC. Translation gives CASSQDEGTYNEQFF.

This clone was counted a single time. V and J are TRBV19 and TRBJ1-1; a possible D gene is TRBD1 (6 bases). Trimming shortened V by 6 bases and J by 2 bases, and 10 bases separated the two germline ends. The germline V gene encodes CDR1 LNHDA and CDR2 SQIVND (reference sequence). This CDR3 is 13 amino acids long. CDR3 residues: CASSQGPNTEAFF. In DNA, the CDR3 is TGTGCCAGTAGCCAGGGGCCAAACACTGAAGCTTTCTTT.

The chain has TRBV28 and TRBJ2-7; D is possibly TRBD1 (5 bases). Trimming took off 2 bases at V and 2 bases at J, with 13 bases between the two ends. The CDR3 is 15 residues long. Germline V lookup: CDR1 MDHEN, CDR2 SYDVKM. The CDR3: CASSLGQPVPYEQYF. The CDR3 nucleotides read TGTGCCAGCAGTTTAGGACAACCAGTGCCCTACGAGCAGTACTTC.

This chain links TRBV5-6 with TRBJ2-6; D remains unclear. This CDR3 is built from 15 residues. Germline V gives CDR1 SGHDT, CDR2 YYEEEE. The V end lost 3 bases, the J end lost 1 base, and 8 bases lay between the germline ends. CDR3 protein: CASSSWGSGANVLTF. The CDR3 coding sequence is TGTGCCAGCAGCTCGTGGGGTTCTGGGGCCAACGTCCTGACTTTC. Based on the CDR3 plus reference TRBV5-6 and TRBJ2-6, the full variable domain is DAGVTQSPTHLIKTRGQQVTLRCSPKSGHDTVSWYQQALGQGPQFIFQYYEEEERQRGNFPDRFSGHQFPNYSSELNVNALLLGDSALYLCASSSWGSGANVLTFGAGSRLTVL.

The V and J genes are TRBV7-3 and TRBJ1-6; D is perhaps TRBD1 (6 bases). The CDR3 covers 12 residues. Germline V gene data show CDR1 as SGHTA and CDR2 as FQGTGA. V was shortened by 5 bases and J by 7 bases, with 6 bases between the two germline ends. The CDR3 nucleotides are TGTGCCAGCAGCGGACAGAATTCACCCCTCCACTTT. It encodes CASSGQNSPLHF.

The gene calls are TRBV4-3 and TRBJ1-5; D remains ambiguous. The germline V gene has CDR1 LGHNA and CDR2 YSLEER. This CDR3 has 14 residues. Trimming shortened V by 1 base and J by 6 bases, and 10 bases separated the two germline ends. CDR3 sequence reads: CASSQGDKSQPQHF. In nucleotides, the CDR3 is TGCGCCAGCAGCCAAGGTGATAAGAGTCAGCCCCAGCATTTT.

The chain couples TRBV18 to TRBJ1-1, with D hard to call. Trimming cost V 4 bases and J 1 base, with 16 bases left between them. The CDR3 loop spans 16 amino acids. Germline CDR1 and CDR2: KGHSH and LQKENI. The CDR3 loop is CASSLRTASPNTEAFF. The CDR3 DNA is TGTGCCAGCTCACTTCGCACAGCTAGCCCGAACACTGAAGCTTTCTTT.

The chain links TRBV5-1 to TRBJ2-7; 7 bases agree with TRBD1. The length of the CDR3 is 16 residues. The V and J ends lost 3 bases and 1 base, in that order; junction bases with no gene match: 10. Germline V gives CDR1 SGHRS, CDR2 YFSETQ. In DNA form, the CDR3 reads TGCGCCAGCAGCTCCCGGACAGGCCTACCGTCCTACGAGCAGTACTTC. This gives the protein CASSSRTGLPSYEQYF.

This clone has only one observation. Mismatch with germline at one junction end may stem from a read error. The CDR3 sequence is CASSVEGWAGTEVFF. As DNA, the CDR3 is TGTGCCAGCAGCGTAGAGGGTTGGGCTGGCACTGAAGTTTTCTTT. The chain uses TRBV9 and TRBJ1-1; unclear D gene. The CDR3 runs to 15 residues. Germline V CDR1 and CDR2: SGDLS, YYNGEE.

The chain employs TRBV2 and TRBJ1-5; 9 nucleotides agree with TRBD1. From germline, CDR1 is SNHLY and CDR2 FYNNEI. This CDR3 is built from 16 residues. With 5 bases clipped from V and 2 bases from J, the junction kept 7 bases outside the gene matches. The CDR3 DNA reads as TGTGCCAGCAGTCTCGGACAGGGGAATGGCAATCAGCCCCAGCATTTT. This translates into CASSLGQGNGNQPQHF.

The rearrangement uses TRBV6-5 and TRBJ1-2; no clear D gene. Trimming stripped 8 bases from V and 5 bases from J, with 15 bases between. The CDR3 runs to 13 residues. Germline assignment: CDR1 MNHEY and CDR2 SVGAGI. The CDR3 is CASLENGGYGYTF. The CDR3 DNA sequence: TGTGCCAGCCTCGAGAATGGCGGTTATGGCTACACCTTC.

J is TRBJ2-7 and V is TRBV12-3 or TRBV12-4, with D unresolved. The CDR3 consists of 13 residues. V was shortened by 2 bases and J by 1 base, with 6 bases between the two germline ends. Here the CDR3 DNA reads TGTGCCAGCAGTTTAAGCAAGTCCTACGAGCAGTACTTC. Its protein product is CASSLSKSYEQYF.

The V gene is TRBV4-3, the J gene TRBJ2-1, with 11 bases aligning to TRBD2. CDR1 is LGHNA and CDR2 is YSLEER in the germline V gene. V lost 4 bases to trimming and J lost 10 bases; unmatched junction nucleotides: 12. The CDR3 contains 16 residues. In DNA form, the CDR3 reads TGCGCCAGCAGCCGAGGTACTAGCGGGAGCGGAAGGGAGCAGTTCTTC. Translation gives CASSRGTSGSGREQFF.

CDR3 sequence (DNA): TGTGCCAGCAGTCCTCGGGACAGCCTCTACGAGCAGTACTTC. This codes for CASSPRDSLYEQYF. The chain has TRBV6-5 and TRBJ2-7; 7 nucleotides line up with TRBD1. V lost 5 bases to trimming and J lost 3 bases; unmatched junction nucleotides: 7. The CDR3 has 14 residues. Germline lookup yields CDR1 MNHEY and CDR2 SVGAGI.

V usage is TRBV2 and J usage is TRBJ1-5, with D possibly TRBD1 on 6 matching bases. CDR1 is SNHLY and CDR2 is FYNNEI in the germline V gene. The germline V and J ends were trimmed by 7 bases and 1 base, with 14 bases remaining between them. The CDR3 loop spans 15 amino acids. The CDR3 sequence is CASNLQGISNQPQHF. CDR3 DNA sequence: TGTGCCAGCAACCTACAGGGTATCAGCAATCAGCCCCAGCATTTT.

The rearrangement joins TRBV11-2 to TRBJ2-1; TRBD2 matches 7 bases. From germline, CDR1 is SGHAT and CDR2 FQNNGV. Losses at the gene ends were 4 bases for V and 5 bases for J; bases not matched to a gene: 11. The CDR3 runs 16 residues. CDR3: CASSSRTSLIHNEQFF. As DNA, the CDR3 is TGTGCCAGCAGCTCTAGGACTAGTTTGATCCACAATGAGCAGTTCTTC. Looking up the rest from reference TRBV11-2 and TRBJ2-1 gives the full variable domain: EAGVAQSPRYKIIEKRQSVAFWCNPISGHATLYWYQQILGQGPKLLIQFQNNGVVDDSQLPKDRFSAERLKGVDSTLKIQPAKLEDSAVYLCASSSRTSLIHNEQFFGPGTRLTVL.

The chain recombines TRBV27 with TRBJ1-3; 7 nucleotides match TRBD1. V gave up 0 bases and J gave up 0 bases; unmatched junction bases: 5. The CDR3 runs 17 residues. The V gene's germline CDR1 is MNHEY and CDR2 SMNVEV (reference sequence). CDR3 nucleotides: TGTGCCAGCAGTTTATCTCCGGGACAGAGCTCTGGAAACACCATATATTTT. This gives the protein CASSLSPGQSSGNTIYF.

A few counts support this clone. This chain links TRBV7-2 with TRBJ2-2; TRBD2 matches 11 bases. Germline CDR1 is SGHTA and CDR2 is FQGNSA. V shed 3 bases and J 7 bases; nucleotides not matched to a gene: 1. The CDR3 sequence is 14 residues long. In DNA form, the CDR3 reads TGTGCCAGCAGCTTCGGACTAGCGGGCGGGGAGCTGTTTTTT. Translating gives CASSFGLAGGELFF.

This clone has only one observation. The chain uses TRBV7-2 and TRBJ1-2; the D gene is possibly TRBD1 (6 bases). Deletions cut 2 bases from V and 5 bases from J, with 12 bases between. This CDR3 has 14 residues. Germline-derived CDR1 and CDR2 are SGHTA and FQGNSA. The CDR3 is CASSLPGQEYGYTF. The CDR3, as DNA: TGTGCCAGCAGCTTACCGGGACAAGAGTATGGCTACACCTTC.

The rearrangement links TRBV28 to TRBJ2-3; 11 nucleotides align to TRBD2. This CDR3 is built from 21 residues. Germline CDR1 and CDR2: MDHEN and SYDVKM. V shed 2 bases and J 4 bases; nucleotides not matched to a gene: 20. CDR3 sequence: CASSLSPAGTSGGGPADTQYF. DNA for the CDR3: TGTGCCAGCAGTTTAAGCCCGGCAGGGACTAGCGGAGGGGGTCCCGCAGATACGCAGTATTTT. The variable domain in full, completed from reference TRBV28 and TRBJ2-3, reads DVKVTQSSRYLVKRTGEKVFLECVQDMDHENMFWYRQDPGLGLRLIYFSYDVKMKEKGDIPEGYSVSREKKERFSLILESASTNQTSMYLCASSLSPAGTSGGGPADTQYFGPGTRLTVL.

This clone has just a few counts. The chain combines TRBV19 with TRBJ2-2; 11 bases agree with TRBD2. From germline, CDR1 is LNHDA and CDR2 SQIVND (reference sequence). CDR3 length equals 18 residues. V lost 0 bases, J lost 0 bases, and 3 bases stayed unmatched. CDR3 sequence (DNA): TGTGCCAGTAGTATAGACGCGACTAGCGGGACGAACACCGGGGAGCTGTTTTTT. Protein: CASSIDATSGTNTGELFF.

The genes are TRBV12-3 or TRBV12-4 and TRBJ1-1; D is uncertain. Trimming took 6 bases from V and 0 from J, leaving 8 bases between them. The CDR3 has 13 amino acids. CDR3 bases: TGTGCCAGCAGCTCTGAAATGAACACTGAAGCTTTCTTT. Residues: CASSSEMNTEAFF.

By its share, this clone is medium-sized (0.01 to 0.1%). V is TRBV29-1 and J is TRBJ1-1, with no clear D. V lost 3 bases and J 1 base, leaving 6 bases between the germline ends. CDR1 is SQVTM, CDR2 ANQGSEA, per germline. The CDR3 has 12 amino acids. The CDR3 is CSVEVGNTEAFF. CDR3 DNA: TGCAGCGTTGAGGTGGGGAACACTGAAGCTTTCTTT.

This clone was detected only once. The rearrangement links TRBV27 to TRBJ2-6; D not certain. There are 15 residues in the CDR3. Trimming removed 6 bases at V and 0 bases at J, with 9 bases between. Germline assignment: CDR1 MNHEY and CDR2 SMNVEV (reference sequence). The DNA for the CDR3 is TGTGCCAGCAGCCCCTGGGGCTCTGGGGCCAACGTCCTGACTTTC. Translating gives CASSPWGSGANVLTF. The full variable domain, rest sourced from reference TRBV27 and TRBJ2-6, is EAQVTQNPRYLITVTGKKLTVTCSQNMNHEYMSWYRQDPGLGLRQIYYSMNVEVTDKGDVPEGYKVSRKEKRNFPLILESPSPNQTSLYFCASSPWGSGANVLTFGAGSRLTVL.

V is TRBV6-6 and J is TRBJ1-1; 9 bases fit TRBD1. The length of the CDR3 is 17 residues. V lost 5 bases, J lost 2 bases, and 12 bases stayed unmatched. CDR1 MNHNY and CDR2 SVGAGI come from the germline V gene (reference sequence). CDR3 nucleotide sequence: TGTGCCAGCAGTCCGGGACAGGGCGGATTGGGAAACACTGAAGCTTTCTTT. As protein: CASSPGQGGLGNTEAFF.